This TCR beta chain is from a study of T-cell memory formation after mild COVID-19. Study as a whole: Largely donor-specific TCR clusters were found.

This clonotype has only a few counts. Its antigen is currently unknown. 5'RACE with constant-segment primers built TCRalpha and TCRbeta cDNA libraries with UMIs. In TCRdb, the 5' RACE reads were re-called with MiXCR into one record per CDR3 protein. The sample includes 110,000 to 150,000 distinct CDR3 sequences, more than 13% of them seen just once. Whole-study results and caveats: Researchers report contracting CD4+ clones mostly in CM and EM, with CD8+ clones in EMRA. Clones shrinking from day 15 to 85 showed even CD4/CD8 mixes; later expanders tilted CD4+.

V lost 5 bases, J lost 7 bases, and 10 bases stayed unmatched. The CDR3 runs to 15 residues. The sample taken for sequencing was PBMCs or a T cell subset sorted from them (not recorded which). The chain uses TRBV12-3 or TRBV12-4 and TRBJ2-7, with TRBD2 matching 11 bases. The TCR sequence derives from an adult woman who had mild COVID-19 (a few samples of this study predate the infection). Cell type and time point are not known. The CDR3: CASSLLAGGPQEQYF. For the CDR3, the DNA is TGTGCCAGCAGTCTCTTAGCGGGGGGGCCGCAAGAGCAGTACTTC.